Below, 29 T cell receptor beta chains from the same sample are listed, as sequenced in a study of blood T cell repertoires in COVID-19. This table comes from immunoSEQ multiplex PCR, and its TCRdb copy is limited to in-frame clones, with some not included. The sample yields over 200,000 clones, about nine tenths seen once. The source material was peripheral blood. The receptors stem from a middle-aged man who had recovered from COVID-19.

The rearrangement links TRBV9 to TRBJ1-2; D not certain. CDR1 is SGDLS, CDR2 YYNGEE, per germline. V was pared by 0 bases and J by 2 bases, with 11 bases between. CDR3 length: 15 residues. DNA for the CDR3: TGTGCCAGCAGCGTAGACTCCAGAGGGAACTATGGCTACACCTTC. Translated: CASSVDSRGNYGYTF.

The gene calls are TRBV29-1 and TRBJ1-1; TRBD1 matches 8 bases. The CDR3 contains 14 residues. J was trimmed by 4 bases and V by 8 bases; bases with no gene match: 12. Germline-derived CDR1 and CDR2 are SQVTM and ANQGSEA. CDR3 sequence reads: CSWGPGQGTTEAFF. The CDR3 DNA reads TGCAGCTGGGGACCCGGACAGGGAACCACTGAAGCTTTCTTT. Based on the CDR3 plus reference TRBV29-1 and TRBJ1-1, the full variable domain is SAVISQKPSRDICQRGTSLTIQCQVDSQVTMMFWYRQQPGQSLTLIATANQGSEATYESGFVIDKFPISRPNLTFSTLTVSNMSPEDSSIYLCSWGPGQGTTEAFFGQGTRLTVV.

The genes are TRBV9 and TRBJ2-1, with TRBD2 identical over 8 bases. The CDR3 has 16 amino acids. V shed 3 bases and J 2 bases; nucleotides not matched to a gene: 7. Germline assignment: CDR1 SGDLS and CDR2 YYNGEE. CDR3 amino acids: CASSGTSGPTYNEQFF. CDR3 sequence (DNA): TGTGCCAGCAGCGGAACTAGCGGTCCAACCTACAATGAGCAGTTCTTC.

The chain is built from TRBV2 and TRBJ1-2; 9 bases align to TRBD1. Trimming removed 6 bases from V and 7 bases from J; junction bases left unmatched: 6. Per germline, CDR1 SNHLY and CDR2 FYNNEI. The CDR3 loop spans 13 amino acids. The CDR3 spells CASRIGTGSGYTF. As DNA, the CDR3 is TGTGCCAGCAGAATCGGGACAGGGTCTGGCTACACCTTC.

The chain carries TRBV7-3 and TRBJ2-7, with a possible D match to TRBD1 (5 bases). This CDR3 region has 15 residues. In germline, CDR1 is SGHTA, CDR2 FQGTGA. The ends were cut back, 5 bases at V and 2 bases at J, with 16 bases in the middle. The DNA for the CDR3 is TGTGCCAGCAGCCTAAGGGCAGGGCCACCCTACGAGCAGTACTTC. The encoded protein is CASSLRAGPPYEQYF.

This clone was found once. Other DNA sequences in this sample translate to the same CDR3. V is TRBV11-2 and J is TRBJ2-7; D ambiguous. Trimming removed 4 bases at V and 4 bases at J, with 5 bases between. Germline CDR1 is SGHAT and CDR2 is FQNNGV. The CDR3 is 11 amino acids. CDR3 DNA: TGTGCCAGCAGCTCGACTTACGAGCAGTACTTC. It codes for CASSSTYEQYF.

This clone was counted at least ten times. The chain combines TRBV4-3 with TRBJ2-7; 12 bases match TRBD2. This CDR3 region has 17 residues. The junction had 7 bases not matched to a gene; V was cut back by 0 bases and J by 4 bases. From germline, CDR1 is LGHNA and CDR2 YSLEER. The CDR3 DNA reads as TGCGCCAGCAGCCAAGACTCCGAGACTAGCGGGGGTTACGAGCAGTACTTC. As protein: CASSQDSETSGGYEQYF.

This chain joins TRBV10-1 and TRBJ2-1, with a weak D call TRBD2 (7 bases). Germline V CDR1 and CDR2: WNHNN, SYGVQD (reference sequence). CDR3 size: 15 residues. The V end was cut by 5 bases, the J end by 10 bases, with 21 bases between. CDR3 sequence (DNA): TGCGCCAGCAGTCCCGGAGGGAGGGGGGGATGGGAGCAGTTCTTC. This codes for CASSPGGRGGWEQFF.

In DNA, the CDR3 is TGTGCCAGCAGCTGGGGACAGTTGAACACTGAAGCTTTCTTT. This sequence encodes CASSWGQLNTEAFF. The J gene is TRBJ1-1, the V gene TRBV6-2 or TRBV6-3; 7 positions match TRBD1. Germline V gene lookup returns CDR1 MNHEY and CDR2 SVGEGT. V gave up 6 bases and J gave up 0 bases; unmatched junction bases: 4. The CDR3 is made up of 14 amino acids.

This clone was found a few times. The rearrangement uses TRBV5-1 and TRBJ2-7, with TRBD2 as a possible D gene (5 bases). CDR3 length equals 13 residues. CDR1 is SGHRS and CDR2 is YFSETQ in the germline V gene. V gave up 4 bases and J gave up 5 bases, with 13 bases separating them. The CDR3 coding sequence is TGCGCCAGCAGCCCGGGATCCCTGGACGAGCAGTACTTC. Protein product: CASSPGSLDEQYF. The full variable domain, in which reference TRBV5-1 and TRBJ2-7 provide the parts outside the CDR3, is KAGVTQTPRYLIKTRGQQVTLSCSPISGHRSVSWYQQTPGQGLQFLFEYFSETQRNKGNFPGRFSGRQFSNSRSEMNVSTLELGDSALYLCASSPGSLDEQYFGPGTRLTVT.

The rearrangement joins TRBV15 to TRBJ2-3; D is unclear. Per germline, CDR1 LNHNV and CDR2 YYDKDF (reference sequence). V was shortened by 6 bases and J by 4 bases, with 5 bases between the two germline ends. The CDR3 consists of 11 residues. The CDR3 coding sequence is TGTGCCACCAGATTAGCAGATACGCAGTATTTT. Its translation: CATRLADTQYF.

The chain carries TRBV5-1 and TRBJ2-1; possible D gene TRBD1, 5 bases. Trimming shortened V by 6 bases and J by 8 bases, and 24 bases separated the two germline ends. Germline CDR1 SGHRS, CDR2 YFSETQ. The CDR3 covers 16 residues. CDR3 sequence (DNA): TGCGCCAGCAACCCTTTCCAGGGTAGTGGCAGAGATGAGCAGTTCTTC. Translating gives CASNPFQGSGRDEQFF.

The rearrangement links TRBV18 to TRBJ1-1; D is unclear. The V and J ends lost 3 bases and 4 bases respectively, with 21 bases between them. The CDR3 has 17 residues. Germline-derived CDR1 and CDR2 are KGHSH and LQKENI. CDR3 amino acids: CASSPPGAALLGTEAFF. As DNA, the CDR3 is TGTGCCAGCTCACCCCCGGGTGCCGCCCTATTGGGCACTGAAGCTTTCTTT.

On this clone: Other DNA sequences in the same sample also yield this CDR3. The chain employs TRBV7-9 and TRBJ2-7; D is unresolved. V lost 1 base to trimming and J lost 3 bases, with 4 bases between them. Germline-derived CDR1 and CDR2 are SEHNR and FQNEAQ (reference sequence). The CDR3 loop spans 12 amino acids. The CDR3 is CASSLGSYEQYF. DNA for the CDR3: TGTGCCAGCAGCTTAGGGAGCTACGAGCAGTACTTC.

Written as DNA, the CDR3 is TGTGCCAGCAGTGAGGGGACTAGCGTCCGGGAGACCCAGTACTTC. As protein: CASSEGTSVRETQYF. The V call is TRBV2, the J call TRBJ2-5; 10 nucleotides align to TRBD2. The V and J ends lost 3 bases and 5 bases, in that order; junction bases with no gene match: 6. Germline V gene lookup returns CDR1 SNHLY and CDR2 FYNNEI. This CDR3 is built from 15 residues.

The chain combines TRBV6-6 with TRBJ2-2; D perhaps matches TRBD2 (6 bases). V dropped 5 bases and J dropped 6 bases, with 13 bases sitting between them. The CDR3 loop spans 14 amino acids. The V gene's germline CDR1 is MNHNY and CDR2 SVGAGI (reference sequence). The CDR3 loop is CASSAGGAAGELFF. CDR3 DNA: TGTGCCAGCAGTGCCGGAGGGGCCGCCGGGGAGCTGTTTTTT.

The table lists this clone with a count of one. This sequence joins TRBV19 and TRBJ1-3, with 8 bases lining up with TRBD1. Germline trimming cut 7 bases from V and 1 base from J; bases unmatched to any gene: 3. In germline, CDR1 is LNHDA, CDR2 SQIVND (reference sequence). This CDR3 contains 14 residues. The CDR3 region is CASNQGASGNTIYF. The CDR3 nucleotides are TGTGCCAGTAACCAGGGGGCTTCTGGAAACACCATATATTTT.

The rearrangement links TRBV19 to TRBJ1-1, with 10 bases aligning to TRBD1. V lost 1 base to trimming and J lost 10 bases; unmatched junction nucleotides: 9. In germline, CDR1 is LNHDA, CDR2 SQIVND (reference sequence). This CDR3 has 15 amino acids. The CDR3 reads CASSIGWDRGKGAFF. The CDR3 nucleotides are TGTGCCAGTAGTATAGGTTGGGACAGGGGCAAGGGAGCTTTCTTT.

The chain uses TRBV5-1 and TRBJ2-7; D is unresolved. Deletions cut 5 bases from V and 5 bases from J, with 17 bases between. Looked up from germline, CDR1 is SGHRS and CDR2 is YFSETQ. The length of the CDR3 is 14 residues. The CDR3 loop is CASSRTAANHEQYF. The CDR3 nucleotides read TGCGCCAGCAGTCGTACTGCCGCTAACCACGAGCAGTACTTC.

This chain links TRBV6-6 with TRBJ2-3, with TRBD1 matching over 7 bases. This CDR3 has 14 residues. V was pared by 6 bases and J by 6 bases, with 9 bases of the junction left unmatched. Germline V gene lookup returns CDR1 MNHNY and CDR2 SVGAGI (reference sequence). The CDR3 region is CASSEVSRGDTQYF. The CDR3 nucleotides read TGTGCCAGCAGCGAGGTATCCAGGGGGGATACGCAGTATTTT.

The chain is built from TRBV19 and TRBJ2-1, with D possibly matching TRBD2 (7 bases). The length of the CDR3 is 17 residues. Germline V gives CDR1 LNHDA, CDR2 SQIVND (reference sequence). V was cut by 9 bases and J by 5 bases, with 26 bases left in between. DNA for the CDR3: TGTGCCAGCACCAGAGGGGCGGGGGCGGTGGTACACAATGAGCAGTTCTTC. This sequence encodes CASTRGAGAVVHNEQFF.

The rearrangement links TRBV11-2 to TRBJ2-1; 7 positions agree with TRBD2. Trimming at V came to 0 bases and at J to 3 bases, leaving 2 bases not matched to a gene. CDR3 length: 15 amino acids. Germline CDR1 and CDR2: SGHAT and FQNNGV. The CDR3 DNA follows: TGTGCCAGCAGCTTAGACCGGACTAGCTACAATGAGCAGTTCTTC. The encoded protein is CASSLDRTSYNEQFF.

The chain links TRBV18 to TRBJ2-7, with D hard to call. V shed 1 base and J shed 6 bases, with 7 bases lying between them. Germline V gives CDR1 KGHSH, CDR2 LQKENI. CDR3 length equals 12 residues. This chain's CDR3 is CASSPLPGEQYF. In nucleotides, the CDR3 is TGTGCCAGCTCACCACTCCCCGGCGAGCAGTACTTC.

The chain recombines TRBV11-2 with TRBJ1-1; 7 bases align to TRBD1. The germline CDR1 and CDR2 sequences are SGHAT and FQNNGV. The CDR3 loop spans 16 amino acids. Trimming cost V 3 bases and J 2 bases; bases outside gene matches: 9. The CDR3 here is CASSFSWGQTNTEAFF. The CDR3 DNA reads TGTGCCAGCAGCTTTAGTTGGGGACAGACTAACACTGAAGCTTTCTTT.

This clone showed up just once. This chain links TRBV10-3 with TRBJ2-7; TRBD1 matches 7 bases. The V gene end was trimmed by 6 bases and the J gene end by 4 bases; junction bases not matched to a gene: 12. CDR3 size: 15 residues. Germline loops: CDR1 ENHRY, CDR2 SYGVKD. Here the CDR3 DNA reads TGTGCCATCAGGGAAACTCCGGGACAGCCATACGAGCAGTACTTC. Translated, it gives CAIRETPGQPYEQYF.

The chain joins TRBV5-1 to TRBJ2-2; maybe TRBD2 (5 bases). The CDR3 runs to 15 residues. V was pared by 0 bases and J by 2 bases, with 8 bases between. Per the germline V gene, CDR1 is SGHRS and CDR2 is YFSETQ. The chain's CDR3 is CASSLAGINTGELFF. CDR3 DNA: TGCGCCAGCAGCTTGGCCGGGATAAACACCGGGGAGCTGTTTTTT.

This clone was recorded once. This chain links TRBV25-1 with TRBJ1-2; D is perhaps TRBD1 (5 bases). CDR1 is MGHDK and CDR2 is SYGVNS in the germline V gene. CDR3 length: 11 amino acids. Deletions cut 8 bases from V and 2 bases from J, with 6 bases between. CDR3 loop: CASSGNYGYTF. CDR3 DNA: TGTGCCAGCTCAGGGAACTATGGCTACACCTTC.

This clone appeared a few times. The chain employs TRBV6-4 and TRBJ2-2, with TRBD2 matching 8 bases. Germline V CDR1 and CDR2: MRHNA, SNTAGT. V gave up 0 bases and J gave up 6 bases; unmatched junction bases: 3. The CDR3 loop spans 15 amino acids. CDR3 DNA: TGTGCCAGCAGTGACTCCACGGGGGGGCCCGGGGAGCTGTTTTTT. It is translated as CASSDSTGGPGELFF.

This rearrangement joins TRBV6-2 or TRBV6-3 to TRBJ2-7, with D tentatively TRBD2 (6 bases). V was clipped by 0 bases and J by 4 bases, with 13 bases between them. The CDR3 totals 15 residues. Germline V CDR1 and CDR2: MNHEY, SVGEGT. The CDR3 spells CASSYSTSKGYEQYF. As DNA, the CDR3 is TGTGCCAGCAGTTACTCGACTAGTAAGGGGTACGAGCAGTACTTC.